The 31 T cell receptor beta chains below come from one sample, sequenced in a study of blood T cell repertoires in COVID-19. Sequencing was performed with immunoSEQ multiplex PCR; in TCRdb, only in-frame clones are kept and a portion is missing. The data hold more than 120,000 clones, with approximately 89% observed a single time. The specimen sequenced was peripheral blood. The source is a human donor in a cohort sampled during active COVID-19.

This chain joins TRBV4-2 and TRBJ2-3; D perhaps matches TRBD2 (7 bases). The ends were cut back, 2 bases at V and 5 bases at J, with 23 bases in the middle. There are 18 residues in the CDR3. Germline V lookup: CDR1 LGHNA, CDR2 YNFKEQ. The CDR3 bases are TGTGCCAGCAGCCAACGCATGGAGGGGGGGGGCCTGGAAGATACGCAGTATTTT. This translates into CASSQRMEGGGLEDTQYF.

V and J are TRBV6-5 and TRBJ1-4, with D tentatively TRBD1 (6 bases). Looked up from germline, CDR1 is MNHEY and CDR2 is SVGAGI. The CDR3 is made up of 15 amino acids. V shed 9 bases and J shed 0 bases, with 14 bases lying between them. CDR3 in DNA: TGTGCCAGTCGCAGGGGCTCCTCAACTAATGAAAAACTGTTTTTT. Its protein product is CASRRGSSTNEKLFF.

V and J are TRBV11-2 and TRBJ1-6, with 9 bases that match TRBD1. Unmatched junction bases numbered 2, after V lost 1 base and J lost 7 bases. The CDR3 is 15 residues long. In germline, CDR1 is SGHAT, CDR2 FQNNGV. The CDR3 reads CASSLAGQGNSPLHF. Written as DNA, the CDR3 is TGTGCCAGCAGCTTAGCGGGACAGGGCAATTCACCCCTCCACTTT. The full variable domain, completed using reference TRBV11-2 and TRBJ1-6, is EAGVAQSPRYKIIEKRQSVAFWCNPISGHATLYWYQQILGQGPKLLIQFQNNGVVDDSQLPKDRFSAERLKGVDSTLKIQPAKLEDSAVYLCASSLAGQGNSPLHFGNGTRLTVT.

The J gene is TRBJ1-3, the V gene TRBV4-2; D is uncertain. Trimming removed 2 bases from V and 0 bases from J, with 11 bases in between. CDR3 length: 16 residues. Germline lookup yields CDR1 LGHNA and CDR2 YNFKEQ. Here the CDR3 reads CASSQSAGSSGNTIYF. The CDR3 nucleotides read TGTGCCAGCAGCCAATCCGCGGGCAGCTCTGGAAACACCATATATTTT.

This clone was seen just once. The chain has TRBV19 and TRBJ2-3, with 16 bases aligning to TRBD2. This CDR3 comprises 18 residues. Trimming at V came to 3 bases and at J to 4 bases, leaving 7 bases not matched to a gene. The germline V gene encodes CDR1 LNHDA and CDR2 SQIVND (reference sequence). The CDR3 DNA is TGTGCCAGTAGTATTAGGGGACTAGCGGGGGGGCCCGCAGATACGCAGTATTTT. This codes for CASSIRGLAGGPADTQYF.

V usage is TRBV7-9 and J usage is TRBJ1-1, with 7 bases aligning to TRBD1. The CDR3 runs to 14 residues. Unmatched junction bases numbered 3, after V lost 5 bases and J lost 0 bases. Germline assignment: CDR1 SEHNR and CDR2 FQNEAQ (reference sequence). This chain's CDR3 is CASSLQGLNTEAFF. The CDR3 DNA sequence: TGTGCCAGCAGCCTACAGGGGTTGAACACTGAAGCTTTCTTT.

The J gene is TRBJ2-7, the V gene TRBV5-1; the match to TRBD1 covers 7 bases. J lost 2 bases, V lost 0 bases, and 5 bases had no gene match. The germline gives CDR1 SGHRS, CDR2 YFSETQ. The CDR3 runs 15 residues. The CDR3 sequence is CASSLGQGIAYEQYF. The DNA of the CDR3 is TGCGCCAGCAGCTTGGGACAGGGAATCGCCTACGAGCAGTACTTC.

CDR3 bases: TGTGCCACCAGTGCAGGGGGCACAGATACGCAGTATTTT. Translating gives CATSAGGTDTQYF. The chain joins TRBV24-1 to TRBJ2-3, with D maybe TRBD1 (6 bases). This CDR3 contains 13 residues. V was pared by 5 bases and J by 1 base, with 6 bases between. Germline V CDR1 and CDR2: KGHDR, SFDVKD.

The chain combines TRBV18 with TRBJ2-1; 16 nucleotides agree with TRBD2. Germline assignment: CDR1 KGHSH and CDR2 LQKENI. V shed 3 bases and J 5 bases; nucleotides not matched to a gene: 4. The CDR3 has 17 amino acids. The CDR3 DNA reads TGTGCCAGCTCACCGCCGGGACTAGCGGGGGGGCACAATGAGCAGTTCTTC. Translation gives CASSPPGLAGGHNEQFF.

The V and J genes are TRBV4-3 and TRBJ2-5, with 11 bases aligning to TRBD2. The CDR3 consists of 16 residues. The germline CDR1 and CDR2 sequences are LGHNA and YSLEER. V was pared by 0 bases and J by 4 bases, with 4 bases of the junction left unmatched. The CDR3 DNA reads TGCGCCAGCAGCCAAGATCTAACTAGCGGGGGAGAGACCCAGTACTTC. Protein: CASSQDLTSGGETQYF.

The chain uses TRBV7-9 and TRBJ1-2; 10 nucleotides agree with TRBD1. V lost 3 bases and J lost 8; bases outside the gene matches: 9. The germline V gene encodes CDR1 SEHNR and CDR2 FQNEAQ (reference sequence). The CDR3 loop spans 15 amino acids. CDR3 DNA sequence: TGTGCCAGCAGCTTGGGCCCGGGACAGGGGAAAGGCTACACCTTC. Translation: CASSLGPGQGKGYTF.

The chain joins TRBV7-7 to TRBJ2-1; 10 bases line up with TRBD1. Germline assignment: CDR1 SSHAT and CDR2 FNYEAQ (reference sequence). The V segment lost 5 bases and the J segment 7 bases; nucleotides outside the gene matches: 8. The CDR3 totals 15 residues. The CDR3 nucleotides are TGTGCCAGCAGCCAAGGGACAGGGGTGGGGAATGAGCAGTTCTTC. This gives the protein CASSQGTGVGNEQFF.

CDR3 sequence reads: CASSLGRQGANGAFF. DNA for the CDR3: TGTGCCAGCAGCTTGGGGCGACAGGGGGCTAACGGAGCTTTCTTT. The chain uses TRBV5-4 and TRBJ1-1, with TRBD1 identical over 10 bases. This CDR3 is built from 15 residues. Germline V CDR1 and CDR2: SGHNT, YYREEE (reference sequence). The trim removed 0 bases at V and 10 bases at J, leaving 9 bases unmatched.

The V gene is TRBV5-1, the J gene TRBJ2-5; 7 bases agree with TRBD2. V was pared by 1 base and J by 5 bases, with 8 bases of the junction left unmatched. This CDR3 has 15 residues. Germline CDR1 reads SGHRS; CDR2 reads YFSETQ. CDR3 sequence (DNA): TGCGCCAGCAGCTTGTTCGGGGGAGGGACCGAGACCCAGTACTTC. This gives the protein CASSLFGGGTETQYF.

Here the CDR3 reads CASRNRGLNEQYF. DNA for the CDR3: TGTGCCAGCAGAAACAGGGGTTTGAACGAGCAGTACTTC. This rearrangement joins TRBV2 to TRBJ2-7; 7 positions agree with TRBD1. Trimming cost V 6 bases and J 5 bases; bases outside gene matches: 7. CDR1 and CDR2 (germline): SNHLY, FYNNEI. The CDR3 extends over 13 amino acids.

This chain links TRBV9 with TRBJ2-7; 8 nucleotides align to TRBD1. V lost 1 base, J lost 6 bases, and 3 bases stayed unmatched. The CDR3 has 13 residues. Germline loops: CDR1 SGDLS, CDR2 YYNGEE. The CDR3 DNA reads TGTGCCAGCAGCGTAACAGGGGGTGGCGAGCAGTACTTC. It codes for CASSVTGGGEQYF.

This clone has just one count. CDR3 loop: CASRRPGANYGYTF. The CDR3 coding sequence is TGTGCCAGCAGACGCCCAGGGGCAAACTATGGCTACACCTTC. This rearrangement joins TRBV2 to TRBJ1-2; maybe TRBD1 (6 bases). The CDR3 length is 14 residues. CDR1 SNHLY and CDR2 FYNNEI come from the germline V gene. The V gene lost 6 bases and the J gene lost 2 bases, with 13 bases spanning the gap. Combining the CDR3 with reference TRBV2 and TRBJ1-2 gives the whole variable domain EPEVTQTPSHQVTQMGQEVILRCVPISNHLYFYWYRQILGQKVEFLVSFYNNEISEKSEIFDDQFSVERPDGSNFTLKIRSTKLEDSAMYFCASRRPGANYGYTFGSGTRLTVV.

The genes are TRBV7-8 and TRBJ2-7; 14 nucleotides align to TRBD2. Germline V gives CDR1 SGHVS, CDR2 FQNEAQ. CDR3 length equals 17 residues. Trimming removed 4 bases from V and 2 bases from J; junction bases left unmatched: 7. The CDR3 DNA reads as TGTGCCAGCAGCTGGGGGACTAGCGGGGGTGTTGCCTACGAGCAGTACTTC. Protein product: CASSWGTSGGVAYEQYF.

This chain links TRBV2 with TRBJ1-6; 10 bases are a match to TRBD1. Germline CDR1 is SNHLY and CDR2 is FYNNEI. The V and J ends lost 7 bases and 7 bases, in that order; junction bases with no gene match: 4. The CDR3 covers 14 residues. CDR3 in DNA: TGTGCCAGCACCATGGACAGGGGGAATTCACCCCTCCACTTT. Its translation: CASTMDRGNSPLHF.

The CDR3 region is CASSQERRGFSYTF. Written as DNA, the CDR3 is TGCGCCAGCAGCCAAGAGAGGCGGGGATTTAGCTACACCTTC. This chain links TRBV4-1 with TRBJ1-2; no definite D call. The CDR3 covers 14 residues. CDR1 and CDR2 from the germline V gene are MGHRA and YSYEKL. The V end lost 0 bases, the J end lost 9 bases, and 14 bases lay between the germline ends.

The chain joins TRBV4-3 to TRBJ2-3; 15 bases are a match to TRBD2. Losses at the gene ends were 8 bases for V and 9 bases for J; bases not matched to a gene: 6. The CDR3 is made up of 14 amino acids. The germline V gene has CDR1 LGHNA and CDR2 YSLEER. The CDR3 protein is CASRRTSGGATQYF. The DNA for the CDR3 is TGCGCCAGCCGACGGACTAGCGGGGGGGCGACGCAGTATTTT.

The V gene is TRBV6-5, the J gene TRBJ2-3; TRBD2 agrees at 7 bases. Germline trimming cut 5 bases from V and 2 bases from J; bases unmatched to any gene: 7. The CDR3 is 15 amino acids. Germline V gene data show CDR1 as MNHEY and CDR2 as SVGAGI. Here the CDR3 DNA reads TGTGCCAGCAGTCCCAGCGGGGCGATCACAGATACGCAGTATTTT. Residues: CASSPSGAITDTQYF.

CDR3 nucleotide sequence: TGTGCCAGCAGTCCCCTAACAGGGCATCATCAGCCCCAGCATTTT. Protein product: CASSPLTGHHQPQHF. The rearrangement uses TRBV6-5 and TRBJ1-5, with D tentatively TRBD1 (6 bases). V shed 5 bases and J shed 5 bases, with 16 bases lying between them. Germline CDR1 MNHEY, CDR2 SVGAGI. CDR3 length: 15 residues.

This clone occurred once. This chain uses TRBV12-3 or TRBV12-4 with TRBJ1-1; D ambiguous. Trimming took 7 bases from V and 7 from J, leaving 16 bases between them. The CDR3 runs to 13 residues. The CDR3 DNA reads TGTGCCAGCACCCCCGAACAGACCCTTGAAGCTTTCTTT. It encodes CASTPEQTLEAFF.

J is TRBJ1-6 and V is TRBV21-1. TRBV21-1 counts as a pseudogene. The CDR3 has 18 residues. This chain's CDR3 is CASSKQNMGTGGNSPLHF. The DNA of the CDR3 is TGTGCCAGCAGCAAGCAGAACATGGGTACGGGTGGTAATTCACCCCTCCACTTT.

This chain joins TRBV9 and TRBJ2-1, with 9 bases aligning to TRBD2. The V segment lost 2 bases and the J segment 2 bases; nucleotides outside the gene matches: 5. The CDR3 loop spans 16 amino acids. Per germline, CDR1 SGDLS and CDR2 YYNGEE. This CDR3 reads CASSVGGGVPYNEQFF. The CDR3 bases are TGTGCCAGCAGCGTTGGCGGGGGGGTCCCCTACAATGAGCAGTTCTTC. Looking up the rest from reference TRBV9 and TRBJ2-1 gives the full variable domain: DSGVTQTPKHLITATGQRVTLRCSPRSGDLSVYWYQQSLDQGLQFLIQYYNGEERAKGNILERFSAQQFPDLHSELNLSSLELGDSALYFCASSVGGGVPYNEQFFGPGTRLTVL.

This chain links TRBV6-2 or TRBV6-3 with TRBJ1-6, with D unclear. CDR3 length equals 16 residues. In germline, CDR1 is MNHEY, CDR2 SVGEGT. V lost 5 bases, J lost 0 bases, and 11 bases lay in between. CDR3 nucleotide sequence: TGTGCCAGCAGTGACATACGGCGCTCCTATAATTCACCCCTCCACTTT. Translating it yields CASSDIRRSYNSPLHF.

The DNA of the CDR3 is TGTGCCAGCACCCAAGACAGGGCACGGGCTTTCTTT. It yields the protein CASTQDRARAFF. The rearrangement links TRBV2 to TRBJ1-1; 7 bases are shared with TRBD1. Unmatched junction bases numbered 10, after V lost 7 bases and J lost 11 bases. Per the germline V gene, CDR1 is SNHLY and CDR2 is FYNNEI. The CDR3 runs 12 residues.

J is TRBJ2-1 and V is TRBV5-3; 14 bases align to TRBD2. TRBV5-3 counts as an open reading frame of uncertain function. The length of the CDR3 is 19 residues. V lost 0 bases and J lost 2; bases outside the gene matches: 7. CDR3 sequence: CARSLGTSGGPNTYNEQFF. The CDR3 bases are TGTGCCAGAAGCTTGGGGACTAGCGGGGGGCCGAACACCTACAATGAGCAGTTCTTC.

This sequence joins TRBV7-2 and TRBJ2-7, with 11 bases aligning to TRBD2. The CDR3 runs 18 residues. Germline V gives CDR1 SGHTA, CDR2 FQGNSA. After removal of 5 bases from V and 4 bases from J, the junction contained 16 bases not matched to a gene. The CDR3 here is CASSPETIAGGHRYEQYF. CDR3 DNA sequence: TGTGCCAGCAGCCCAGAGACTATAGCGGGGGGGCATAGGTACGAGCAGTACTTC.

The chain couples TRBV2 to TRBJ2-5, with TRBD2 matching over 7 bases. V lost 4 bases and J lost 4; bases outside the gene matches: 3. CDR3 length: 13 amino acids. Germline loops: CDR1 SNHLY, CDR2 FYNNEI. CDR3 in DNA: TGTGCCAGCAGTGGGACTAGGCCAGAGACCCAGTACTTC. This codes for CASSGTRPETQYF. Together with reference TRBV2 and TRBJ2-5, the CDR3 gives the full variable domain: EPEVTQTPSHQVTQMGQEVILRCVPISNHLYFYWYRQILGQKVEFLVSFYNNEISEKSEIFDDQFSVERPDGSNFTLKIRSTKLEDSAMYFCASSGTRPETQYFGPGTRLLVL.